A selection of T cell receptor beta chains follows, all from one sample in a study of CD8 T cells in Susac syndrome. TCRdb processed the immunoSEQ multiplex PCR reads anew with MiXCR; each CDR3 protein has one entry. The sample yields about 73,000 distinct CDR3 sequences, about 95% seen once. Source material: CD8+ T cells from PBMCs. These receptors were collected from a human donor with multiple sclerosis. Both conserved end residues are part of each CDR3. The D gene is left open where the match is weak. A row's size may be missing; if present it is once, few, many or a size class.

j_gene | d_gene | abundance | v_gene | CDR3aa | CDR3nt
TRBJ2-7 | - | - | TRBV14 | CASSQDKREVDEQYF | TGTGCCAGCAGCCAAGATAAGAGGGAAGTCGACGAGCAGTACTTC
TRBJ1-2 | - | - | TRBV3-1 | CASSQSTDYGYTF | TGTGCCAGCAGCCAGTCTACGGACTATGGCTACACCTTC
TRBJ2-3 | - | - | TRBV12-3/TRBV12-4 | CASSRGTNTDTQYF | TGTGCCAGCAGTCGCGGAACCAACACAGATACGCAGTATTTT
TRBJ1-2 | TRBD1 | - | TRBV3-1 | CASSQQAGTGDGYTF | TGTGCCAGCAGCCAACAGGCAGGGACAGGGGATGGCTACACCTTC
TRBJ2-7 | - | - | TRBV19 | CASSIAAGVGFYEQYF | TGTGCCAGTAGTATAGCGGCCGGTGTGGGATTCTACGAGCAGTACTTC
TRBJ2-4 | TRBD1 | - | TRBV29-1 | CSVQGQSPFKNIQYF | TGCAGCGTTCAGGGACAGAGTCCATTCAAAAACATTCAGTACTTC
TRBJ1-6 | - | - | TRBV9 | CASNDDKGSSYNSPLHF | TGTGCCAGCAACGATGATAAAGGGAGCTCCTATAATTCACCCCTCCACTTT
TRBJ2-2 | - | - | TRBV30 | CAWSDPGELFF | TGTGCCTGGAGTGATCCCGGGGAGCTGTTTTTT
TRBJ2-5 | - | - | TRBV6-5 | CASTSSQETQYF | TGTGCCAGTACGTCCAGCCAAGAGACCCAGTACTTC
TRBJ2-7 | - | - | TRBV11-2 | CASSLPSVGYEQYF | TGTGCCAGCAGCTTACCCAGCGTGGGCTACGAGCAGTACTTC
TRBJ2-7 | - | - | TRBV7-8 | CASSLPVGGIGDEQYF | TGTGCCAGCAGCTTACCGGTTGGAGGGATAGGGGACGAGCAGTACTTC
TRBJ2-7 | - | few | TRBV5-6 | CASSLGESSYEQYF | TGTGCCAGCAGCTTGGGGGAGAGCTCCTACGAGCAGTACTTC
TRBJ1-2 | - | once | TRBV12-3/TRBV12-4 | CASSLVRGLEDGYTF | TGTGCCAGCAGTTTGGTGAGGGGGTTGGAGGATGGCTACACCTTC
TRBJ1-2 | - | - | TRBV13 | CASSLRDTRPPPTGYTF | TGTGCCAGCAGCTTACGGGACACTCGACCGCCTCCCACTGGCTACACCTTC
TRBJ2-1 | - | - | TRBV27 | CASSLAGITSYNEQFF | TGTGCCAGCAGTTTAGCTGGGATCACCTCCTACAATGAGCAGTTCTTC
TRBJ2-7 | - | few | TRBV7-6 | CASSPTVLSYEQYF | TGTGCCAGCAGCCCGACGGTACTATCCTACGAGCAGTACTTC
TRBJ1-1 | - | - | TRBV29-1 | CSVEGATVNTEAFF | TGCAGCGTTGAAGGTGCGACAGTGAACACTGAAGCTTTCTTT
TRBJ2-7 | - | - | TRBV7-2 | CASSLNFYEQYF | TGTGCCAGCAGCTTAAACTTCTACGAGCAGTACTTC
TRBJ2-7 | - | - | TRBV6-5 | CASKGSSYEQYF | TGTGCCAGCAAGGGGTCTTCCTACGAGCAGTACTTC
TRBJ2-7 | - | - | TRBV2 | CASSGGVDSYEQYF | TGTGCCAGCAGTGGAGGTGTAGACTCCTACGAGCAGTACTTC
TRBJ2-7 | - | - | TRBV9 | CASSAPRQDPRGTEQYF | TGTGCCAGCAGCGCCCCTCGCCAGGACCCCAGAGGGACCGAGCAGTACTTC
TRBJ2-6 | - | - | TRBV9 | CASSVAWGTDSGANVLTF | TGTGCCAGCAGCGTAGCTTGGGGGACGGACTCTGGGGCCAACGTCCTGACTTTC
TRBJ2-6 | - | once | TRBV5-1 | CASSLGHTGANVLTF | TGCGCCAGCAGCTTGGGGCACACTGGGGCCAACGTCCTGACTTTC
TRBJ1-1 | - | - | TRBV7-9 | CASSLSGTFTDTEAFF | TGTGCCAGCAGCTTATCCGGGACTTTTACGGACACTGAAGCTTTCTTT
TRBJ1-1 | - | - | TRBV5-4 | CASSLVPGSVVTEAFF | TGTGCCAGCAGCTTGGTCCCGGGGTCCGTGGTAACTGAAGCTTTCTTT
TRBJ2-3 | TRBD2 | once | TRBV4-2 | CASSQDQGSGRLDTQYF | TGTGCCAGCAGCCAAGATCAAGGCAGCGGGAGGTTGGATACGCAGTATTTT
TRBJ2-2 | - | - | TRBV7-9 | CASSLTTGELFF | TGTGCCAGCAGTTTAACCACCGGGGAGCTGTTTTTT
TRBJ2-7 | TRBD1 | - | TRBV24-1 | CATSAGQGSHEQYF | TGTGCCACCAGTGCGGGACAGGGGAGCCACGAGCAGTACTTC
TRBJ2-7 | - | - | TRBV6-5 | CASSYRGAPYEQYF | TGTGCCAGCAGTTACCGAGGGGCGCCCTACGAGCAGTACTTC
TRBJ1-1 | - | - | TRBV7-9 | CASRSGNFGGAAFF | TGTGCCAGCAGGTCAGGGAATTTCGGTGGGGCAGCTTTCTTT
TRBJ2-5 | - | - | TRBV12-5 | CASGYQKLETQYF | TGTGCTAGTGGTTATCAAAAGCTGGAGACCCAGTACTTC
TRBJ2-5 | - | - | TRBV6-2/TRBV6-3 | CASSQTAGETQYF | TGTGCCAGCTCCCAGACGGCAGGAGAGACCCAGTACTTC